The rows below give T cell receptor beta chains drawn from one sample of a study of T-cell reconstitution after alpha-beta-depleted transplantation in children. In TCRdb, the PCR reads were re-called with MiXCR into one record per CDR3 protein. The data show 700,000 or so distinct CDR3 sequences, with approximately 14% seen just once and 0.79% held by the top ten. This material consisted of PBMCs, taken before TCRalphabeta/CD19-depleted stem cell transplant. These receptors all stem from a girl aged 2 to 9 with congenital amegakaryocytic thrombocytopenia, due to receive a stem cell transplant. Each CDR3 is given with its conserved first and last residue. Each record gives: clone size, V gene, D gene, J gene, CDR3 DNA, CDR3 protein. The D gene is left open where the match is weak. Size is omitted from some rows. Given values are once, few, many or a class for expanded clones.

many	TRBV7-6	NA	TRBJ1-1	TGTGCCAGCAGCCCCCTGACGCCGGGTACTGAAGCTTTCTTT	CASSPLTPGTEAFF
many	TRBV6-5	NA	TRBJ2-7	TGTGCCAGCAAGATCGTCCGCCAACACGGGGTCGAGCAGTACTTC	CASKIVRQHGVEQYF
many	TRBV4-1	NA	TRBJ1-5	TGCGCCAGCAGCCCCCCGTTGGGGCAGGGCCTTCAGCCCCAGCATTTT	CASSPPLGQGLQPQHF
NA	TRBV6-1	TRBD2	TRBJ2-1	TGTGCCAGCAGTGCAACTAGCGGTGCCTACAATGAGCAGTTCTTC	CASSATSGAYNEQFF
many	TRBV28	NA	TRBJ2-1	TGTGCCAGCAGTTTTGCGGAGGAGCAGTTCTTC	CASSFAEEQFF
many	TRBV29-1	NA	TRBJ2-7	TGCAGCGTTTTTATGAGGGAATCTAGACCATACGAGCAGTACTTC	CSVFMRESRPYEQYF
NA	TRBV7-2	NA	TRBJ2-7	TGTGCCAGCAGCTTAGCTCAGCGCGAGCAGTACTTC	CASSLAQREQYF
many	TRBV29-1	TRBD1	TRBJ2-7	TGCAGCGTCGGACAGGATGGGCACTACGAGCAGTACTTC	CSVGQDGHYEQYF
few	TRBV5-1	TRBD2	TRBJ2-1	TGCGCCAGCAGCCCCCGACTAGCTTTTCGAGTCCGACCTTACTACAATGAGCAGTTCTTC	CASSPRLAFRVRPYYNEQFF
few	TRBV25-1	TRBD2	TRBJ2-1	TGTGCCAGCACTAGCGGGAGGGCCGGGTACAATGAGCAGTTCTTC	CASTSGRAGYNEQFF
NA	TRBV18	TRBD1	TRBJ1-1	TGTGCCAGCTCGGGACAGACTAACACTGAAGCTTTCTTT	CASSGQTNTEAFF
few	TRBV10-3	NA	TRBJ2-6	TGTGCCATCAGTAGGGGTGGGGACTCTGGGGCCAACGTCCTGACTTTC	CAISRGGDSGANVLTF
many	TRBV12-3/TRBV12-4	NA	TRBJ2-7	TGTGCCAGCAGTCGCGGGACTGGGGGTTCCTACGAGCAGTACTTC	CASSRGTGGSYEQYF
few	TRBV5-1	TRBD2	TRBJ2-7	TGCGCCAGCAGCTCGGGACTAGCGCCCAGCTCCTACGAGCAGTACTTC	CASSSGLAPSSYEQYF
NA	TRBV11-2	TRBD2	TRBJ2-1	TGTGCCAGCAGCTTACCAGCGGGAGGTTCAATTTACAATGAGCAGTTCTTC	CASSLPAGGSIYNEQFF
NA	TRBV5-1	TRBD2	TRBJ2-1	TGCGCCAGCAGCCTCAAAGTTAGCGGGAGGGCGGGATACAATGAGCAGTTCTTC	CASSLKVSGRAGYNEQFF
few	TRBV20-1	NA	TRBJ2-7	TGCAGTGCTAGAAGTCGGGGGAACGAGCAGTACTTC	CSARSRGNEQYF
NA	TRBV10-1	NA	TRBJ1-5	TGCGCCAGCAGTGGGGGTGGTCAGCCCCAGCATTTT	CASSGGGQPQHF
many	TRBV7-7	TRBD2	TRBJ2-1	TGTGCCAGCAGCCCCGGACTAGCGGAAAACAATGAGCAGTTCTTC	CASSPGLAENNEQFF
many	TRBV6-1	TRBD1	TRBJ2-3	TGTGCCAGCGACGAGAAAGGACAGGGGAGCACAGATACGCAGTATTTT	CASDEKGQGSTDTQYF
NA	TRBV12-3/TRBV12-4	TRBD2	TRBJ2-3	TGTGCCAGCAGTTTCACTAGCGGGAGAGATACGCAGTATTTT	CASSFTSGRDTQYF
NA	TRBV5-1	NA	TRBJ2-5	TGCGCCAGCAGCTTACTAGCCCAGTACCAAGAGACCCAGTACTTC	CASSLLAQYQETQYF
many	TRBV15	NA	TRBJ1-4	TGTGCCACCAGCAGAGTGACGTATGACCGAGAGAGAAATGAAAAACTGTTTTTT	CATSRVTYDRERNEKLFF
many	TRBV4-1	NA	TRBJ2-5	TGCGCCAGCAGCCAAGGTAACTCCCGCCAAGAGACCCAGTACTTC	CASSQGNSRQETQYF
many	TRBV6-5	NA	TRBJ1-2	TGTGCCAGCAGTTACGGGGAGGCCACCTATGGCTACACCTTC	CASSYGEATYGYTF
few	TRBV5-1	NA	TRBJ2-2	TGCGCCAGCAGCTTCGGCCTAGCCTACGGCGGGGAGCTGTTTTTT	CASSFGLAYGGELFF
NA	TRBV20-1	TRBD2	TRBJ2-1	TGCAGTGCTAGGGCTCGCGGGAGCTCCTACAATGAGCAGTTCTTC	CSARARGSSYNEQFF
few	TRBV7-9	NA	TRBJ2-7	TGTGCCACCACCCAGATGGACGGTCCGGCTTCCTACGAGCAGTACTTC	CATTQMDGPASYEQYF
many	TRBV20-1	TRBD1	TRBJ2-7	TGCAGTGTTATTCCGGGACAGGGAGACTACGAGCAGTACTTC	CSVIPGQGDYEQYF
many	TRBV7-2	NA	TRBJ2-2	TGTGCCGGGGGGTTTGACGGGGAGCTGTTTTTT	CAGGFDGELFF
NA	TRBV20-1	NA	TRBJ2-1	TGCAGTGCTGCCGGGAGCTGGGGGGAAAATGAGCAGTTCTTC	CSAAGSWGENEQFF
many	TRBV29-1	NA	TRBJ1-5	TGCAGCGTTTCGGGTGAGGGGACTTTACGGACCCAGCATTTT	CSVSGEGTLRTQHF
many	TRBV5-1	TRBD2	TRBJ2-2	TGCGCCAGCAGCTTGGGGTCTAGGACTAGCGACACCGGGGAGCTGTTTTTT	CASSLGSRTSDTGELFF
few	TRBV15	NA	TRBJ2-1	TGTGCCACCAGGGACTCCTCCTACAATGAGCAGTTCTTC	CATRDSSYNEQFF
few	TRBV15	NA	TRBJ2-4	TGTGCCACCGGACTAGCCAAAAACATTCAGTACTTC	CATGLAKNIQYF
few	TRBV25-1	TRBD2	TRBJ2-1	TGTGCCAGCAGTTCTTGGACAGGGTTTCCGGGACTAGCGCTCAATGAGCAGTTCTTC	CASSSWTGFPGLALNEQFF
NA	TRBV5-1	TRBD2	TRBJ2-5	TGCGCCAGCAGCACCCGACTAGCGGGTAAAGAGACCCAGTACTTC	CASSTRLAGKETQYF
few	TRBV20-1	NA	TRBJ2-1	TGCAGTGCTGTGAAGTTGGACCGCTGGAATGAGCAGTTCTTC	CSAVKLDRWNEQFF
many	TRBV7-2	NA	TRBJ2-7	TGTGCCAGCAGCTTACAGGGGCGAACCTACGAGCAGTACTTC	CASSLQGRTYEQYF
few	TRBV6-1	NA	TRBJ2-5	TGTGCCAGCAGCGGTATGCGGGAGACCCAGTACTTC	CASSGMRETQYF
many	TRBV5-1	NA	TRBJ2-1	TGCGCCAGCAGCGCCCGAACTAGCTTTATGAATGAGCAGTTCTTC	CASSARTSFMNEQFF
many	TRBV29-1	NA	TRBJ2-1	TGCAGCGGCGCCGGCAGCGTTGAGCAGTTCTTC	CSGAGSVEQFF
few	TRBV18	TRBD2	TRBJ2-1	TGTGCCAGCTCACCGGGACTAGCGGGAAATACTGGCGATGAGCAGTTCTTC	CASSPGLAGNTGDEQFF
NA	TRBV2	TRBD1	TRBJ2-3	TGTGCCAGCAGTTCTTCAGGGGGAGCAACTTTAATCCTAGATACGCAGTATTTT	CASSSSGGATLILDTQYF
NA	TRBV12-3/TRBV12-4	TRBD1	TRBJ2-7	TGTGCCAGCAGTTTACTGAGCCGGGACAGGGGGATATACGAGCAGTACTTC	CASSLLSRDRGIYEQYF
many	TRBV5-1	TRBD1	TRBJ1-5	TGCGCCAGCGCCGACGGGACAGGGCTTCAGCCCCAGCATTTT	CASADGTGLQPQHF
many	TRBV29-1	NA	TRBJ1-3	TGCAGCGTTGAAGAAGAGGCAGCGGAAAACACCATATATTTT	CSVEEEAAENTIYF
few	TRBV5-6	TRBD2	TRBJ2-1	TGTGCCAGCAGCTTAGGAGCGGGATCCTTCTTGGGGCAGTTCTTC	CASSLGAGSFLGQFF
NA	TRBV7-2	NA	TRBJ1-2	TGTGCCAGCAGCTTAGGAAAAGGGAACTATGGCTACACCTTC	CASSLGKGNYGYTF
few	TRBV27	NA	TRBJ1-6	TGTGCCAGTACCCCACTCGGGGGCCTAGAGTCACCCCTCCACTTT	CASTPLGGLESPLHF
many	TRBV12-3/TRBV12-4	NA	TRBJ2-3	TGTGCCAGCAGTTTTAAGTATCGAGGGAGTTGGTCAGATACGCAGTATTTT	CASSFKYRGSWSDTQYF
few	TRBV29-1	NA	TRBJ2-7	TGCAGCGTTGGGGCGGACGGCTACGAGCAGTACTTC	CSVGADGYEQYF
many	TRBV5-4	NA	TRBJ2-1	TGTGCCAGCAGCTTGGTGTTCGTGAGGGGGAGAGGGATCTACAATGAGCAGTTCTTC	CASSLVFVRGRGIYNEQFF
few	TRBV2	NA	TRBJ2-7	TGTGCCAGCAAACGACTGGGTTCTCCGTCCTACGAGCAGTACTTC	CASKRLGSPSYEQYF
many	TRBV24-1	NA	TRBJ1-5	TGTGCCACCAGTGAACAGGGCCACAATCAGCCCCAGCATTTT	CATSEQGHNQPQHF
few	TRBV5-1	TRBD2	TRBJ2-7	TGCGCCAGCAGGTCGTTGGTAGCGGGAGGCTACGAGCAGTACTTC	CASRSLVAGGYEQYF
few	TRBV20-1	TRBD2	TRBJ2-5	TGCAGTGCTAGAGGTGGAGCGGGAGTTGTGGAGACCCAGTACTTC	CSARGGAGVVETQYF